This T cell receptor (beta chain) was sequenced during a study of siplizumab effects on memory and regulatory T cells. Study results and caveats: Proliferating clones, CD4+ or CD8+, lacked an assignable naive or memory phenotype in roughly 75-97% of cases. There appeared to be greater diversity in naive T cells than in memory cells, and naive T cells seemed major contributors to the alloresponse. Versus roughly 27% in controls, the mappable alloreactive CD4+ clones averaged 68.8% Treg-derived with siplizumab. Proof of suppressive function in proliferating Tregs from siplizumab cultures was not established.

Using immunoSEQ multiplex PCR, the repertoire was profiled, and TCRdb retains in-frame clones only, with some absent. The sample carries about 120,000 clones, approximately 94% recorded once. This CDR3 comprises 12 residues. The V gene lost 6 bases and the J gene lost 5 bases, with 10 bases spanning the gap. CDR1 and CDR2 (germline): MNHEY, SVGAGI. Concerning this clone itself: Its antigen is still unknown.

The chain joins TRBV6-5 to TRBJ1-2; maybe TRBD1 (5 bases). Sequencing input: non-Treg CD4+ T cells sorted from blood. This clonotype originated in a human donor in good health. CDR3 sequence reads: CASSRGGYGYTF. DNA of the CDR3: TGTGCCAGCAGCCGGGGGGGATATGGCTACACCTTC.